The T cell receptor beta chain under discussion was sequenced for a study of blood T cell repertoires in COVID-19. Study as a whole: COVID-19 samples from acute and convalescent phases originated in the United States, Italy and Spain. T cells, B-cell-depleted T cells, or PBMCs provided the cDNA or gDNA that served as material.

Original processing methods: Amplification of reference gene primers provided the estimated nucleated cell counts. Data came from immunoSEQ multiplex PCR; TCRdb stores just in-frame clones and leaves some out. That table is the source of V, J and clone size, and D and trimming were worked out from the DNA. The sample shows around 110,000 clones, 65% to 85% of them seen only once. From germline, CDR1 is SGHTS and CDR2 YDEGEE. V dropped 7 bases and J dropped 1 base, with 11 bases sitting between them. The CDR3 has 13 amino acids. The sequencing sample was made of peripheral blood. The V call is TRBV5-8, the J call TRBJ1-1; D remains unclear. This receptor was obtained from a woman in her sixties or seventies with acute or convalescent COVID-19. The CDR3 nucleotides read TGTGCCAGCTCAACCTTTAGGAACACTGAAGCTTTCTTT. This codes for CASSTFRNTEAFF. Variable domain in full (rest from reference TRBV5-8 and TRBJ1-1): EAGVTQSPTHLIKTRGQQATLRCSPISGHTSVYWYQQALGLGLQFLLWYDEGEERNRGNFPPRFSGRQFPNYSSELNVNALELEDSALYLCASSTFRNTEAFFGQGTRLTVV.